Listed below are T cell receptor beta chains from one sample, sequenced in a study of blood T cell repertoires in COVID-19. TCRdb keeps only in-frame clones here, not all; method: immunoSEQ multiplex PCR. The sample lists just under 20,000 clones; about 88% were seen once. Material: peripheral blood. The receptors shown here come from a human donor with active COVID-19. The donor label of this sample is uncertain. The CDR3 runs from the conserved cysteine through the conserved F or W. Fields, in order: D gene, V gene, CDR3 length, J gene, clone size, CDR3 DNA, CDR3 protein. D genes are given only for firm matches. Rows may omit the clone size; those that give it use once, few, many or a size class.

d_call: TRBD1
v_call: TRBV28
cdr3_length: 15
j_call: TRBJ1-6
clone_size: NA
cdr3_nt: TGTGCCAGCAGTTGGGACAGAGATTATAATTCACCCCTCCACTTT
cdr3_aa: CASSWDRDYNSPLHF

d_call: TRBD1
v_call: TRBV25-1
cdr3_length: 14
j_call: TRBJ2-7
clone_size: NA
cdr3_nt: TGTGCCAGCAGTGAAGTCGGGACAGGCGGCGAGCAGTACTTC
cdr3_aa: CASSEVGTGGEQYF

d_call: TRBD1
v_call: TRBV13
cdr3_length: 15
j_call: TRBJ1-3
clone_size: few
cdr3_nt: TGTGCCAGCAGCCCCCGGGACAGATATGTAAACACCATATATTTT
cdr3_aa: CASSPRDRYVNTIYF

d_call: TRBD2
v_call: TRBV12-3/TRBV12-4
cdr3_length: 13
j_call: TRBJ2-1
clone_size: NA
cdr3_nt: TGTGCCAGTGGGACTACCCCGTCTAATGAGCAGTTCTTC
cdr3_aa: CASGTTPSNEQFF

d_call: TRBD2
v_call: TRBV9
cdr3_length: 15
j_call: TRBJ2-3
clone_size: NA
cdr3_nt: TGTGCCAGCAGCGCTCAGAGCGGGGGGGCAGATACGCAGTATTTT
cdr3_aa: CASSAQSGGADTQYF

d_call: TRBD2
v_call: TRBV28
cdr3_length: 16
j_call: TRBJ2-3
clone_size: NA
cdr3_nt: TGTGCCAGCAGCCTCCAGGGACTAGCGGGCGCAGATACGCAGTATTTT
cdr3_aa: CASSLQGLAGADTQYF

d_call: NA
v_call: TRBV11-2
cdr3_length: 15
j_call: TRBJ2-7
clone_size: NA
cdr3_nt: TGTGCCAGCAGCTCTCGGGGGGCCCGCTCCTACGAGCAGTACTTC
cdr3_aa: CASSSRGARSYEQYF

d_call: NA
v_call: TRBV6-2/TRBV6-3
cdr3_length: 14
j_call: TRBJ1-1
clone_size: NA
cdr3_nt: TGTGCCAGCAGTTACGCAGGGGAAAACACTGAAGCTTTCTTT
cdr3_aa: CASSYAGENTEAFF

d_call: NA
v_call: TRBV4-2
cdr3_length: 16
j_call: TRBJ1-1
clone_size: few
cdr3_nt: TGTGCCAGCAGCCAAGAGGTCCAGGGCTATAACACTGAAGCTTTCTTT
cdr3_aa: CASSQEVQGYNTEAFF

d_call: NA
v_call: TRBV7-2
cdr3_length: 16
j_call: TRBJ2-3
clone_size: NA
cdr3_nt: TGTGCCAGCAGCCACTTCGGCGGGCGGGGTACAGATACGCAGTATTTT
cdr3_aa: CASSHFGGRGTDTQYF

d_call: TRBD2
v_call: TRBV15
cdr3_length: 17
j_call: TRBJ2-3
clone_size: few
cdr3_nt: TGTGCCACCAGCAGAGATACCAGCGGGAGGCTCACAGATACGCAGTATTTT
cdr3_aa: CATSRDTSGRLTDTQYF

d_call: NA
v_call: TRBV12-3/TRBV12-4
cdr3_length: 13
j_call: TRBJ1-3
clone_size: NA
cdr3_nt: TGTGCCAGCAGTTTATCAGCTGGAAACACCATATATTTT
cdr3_aa: CASSLSAGNTIYF

d_call: NA
v_call: TRBV6-5
cdr3_length: 14
j_call: TRBJ2-7
clone_size: NA
cdr3_nt: TGTGCCAGCAGTTACTCCGTGGCCGACTACGAGCAGTACTTC
cdr3_aa: CASSYSVADYEQYF

d_call: TRBD2
v_call: TRBV10-3
cdr3_length: 15
j_call: TRBJ2-7
clone_size: NA
cdr3_nt: TGTGCCATCAGAACCCATAGCGGGGGGTTGTACGAGCAGTACTTC
cdr3_aa: CAIRTHSGGLYEQYF

d_call: NA
v_call: TRBV5-6
cdr3_length: 15
j_call: TRBJ1-1
clone_size: NA
cdr3_nt: TGTGCCAGCAGCTTAGGACAACTAGCTTATGGTGAAGCTTTCTTT
cdr3_aa: CASSLGQLAYGEAFF

d_call: TRBD1
v_call: TRBV5-1
cdr3_length: 15
j_call: TRBJ1-1
clone_size: NA
cdr3_nt: TGCGCCAGCAGCTTGGTCGGGGACAGGGGCACTGAAGCTTTCTTT
cdr3_aa: CASSLVGDRGTEAFF

d_call: TRBD2
v_call: TRBV7-2
cdr3_length: 15
j_call: TRBJ2-1
clone_size: NA
cdr3_nt: TGTGCCAGCAGCTTGGGGGGGGTCTCCTACAATGAGCAGTTCTTC
cdr3_aa: CASSLGGVSYNEQFF

d_call: TRBD1
v_call: TRBV9
cdr3_length: 15
j_call: TRBJ2-1
clone_size: NA
cdr3_nt: TGTGCCAGCAGCGTACGACAGGGGGCCTACAATGAGCAGTTCTTC
cdr3_aa: CASSVRQGAYNEQFF

d_call: TRBD2
v_call: TRBV5-4
cdr3_length: 15
j_call: TRBJ2-5
clone_size: NA
cdr3_nt: TGTGCCAGCAGCACGGACGGGACTAGCAGAGAGACCCAGTACTTC
cdr3_aa: CASSTDGTSRETQYF

d_call: NA
v_call: TRBV19
cdr3_length: 15
j_call: TRBJ2-7
clone_size: NA
cdr3_nt: TGTGCCAGTAGTAGGGGAGCAAAAGCCTCCTACGAGCAGTACTTC
cdr3_aa: CASSRGAKASYEQYF

d_call: NA
v_call: TRBV4-1
cdr3_length: 14
j_call: TRBJ2-2
clone_size: NA
cdr3_nt: TGCGCCAGCAGCCAACCCCTGAACACCGGGGAGCTGTTTTTT
cdr3_aa: CASSQPLNTGELFF

d_call: TRBD1
v_call: TRBV20-1
cdr3_length: 16
j_call: TRBJ1-2
clone_size: NA
cdr3_nt: TGCAGTGCTAGTGAGGACAGGGCAGGACTGACCTATGGCTACACCTTC
cdr3_aa: CSASEDRAGLTYGYTF

d_call: TRBD1
v_call: TRBV19
cdr3_length: 17
j_call: TRBJ1-3
clone_size: NA
cdr3_nt: TGTGCCAGTAGTATAGGCTTGGACAGGAGCTCTGGAAACACCATATATTTT
cdr3_aa: CASSIGLDRSSGNTIYF

d_call: TRBD1
v_call: TRBV10-1
cdr3_length: 14
j_call: TRBJ1-2
clone_size: NA
cdr3_nt: TGCGCCAGCAGCGCAAGCAGGGGGGACTATGGCTACACCTTC
cdr3_aa: CASSASRGDYGYTF